The rows below give T cell receptor beta chains drawn from one sample of a study of post-analysis software for immune sequencing data. Each CDR3 protein is one row after TCRdb ran MiXCR on the PCR reads. The table lists about 810,000 distinct CDR3 sequences, approximately 57% of them singletons. Sample: blood. The receptor source for this set is a girl aged 10 to 17 with multiple sclerosis. Each CDR3 is given with its conserved first and last residue. D genes are given only for firm matches. Only some rows state a clone size, as once, few, many or a class for expanded clones.

clone size: .
V gene: TRBV12-3/TRBV12-4
J gene: TRBJ2-7
D gene: .
CDR3 DNA: TGTGCCAGCAGTTCCAGGACACCCGTCTCCTACGAGCAGTACTTC
CDR3 protein: CASSSRTPVSYEQYF

clone size: .
V gene: TRBV9
J gene: TRBJ2-6
D gene: .
CDR3 DNA: TGTGCCAGCAGCGTGACACGGAAGACAGGCTCTGGGGCCAACGTCCTGACTTTC
CDR3 protein: CASSVTRKTGSGANVLTF

clone size: .
V gene: TRBV5-1
J gene: TRBJ2-6
D gene: .
CDR3 DNA: TGCGCCAGCAGCGTCGAGCGGAACTCTGGGGCCAACGTCCTGACTTTC
CDR3 protein: CASSVERNSGANVLTF

clone size: .
V gene: TRBV29-1
J gene: TRBJ2-1
D gene: TRBD1
CDR3 DNA: TGCAGCGTTGAACGATTAGGGACAGAGAGCTCCTACAATGAGCAGTTCTTC
CDR3 protein: CSVERLGTESSYNEQFF

clone size: .
V gene: TRBV7-9
J gene: TRBJ2-5
D gene: .
CDR3 DNA: TGTGCCAGCATGGAGTCGGAGACCCAGTACTTC
CDR3 protein: CASMESETQYF

clone size: .
V gene: TRBV7-6
J gene: TRBJ2-7
D gene: .
CDR3 DNA: TGTGCCAGCAGCTTAGAAAGTCCTTCTTACGAGCAGTACTTC
CDR3 protein: CASSLESPSYEQYF

clone size: few
V gene: TRBV7-6
J gene: TRBJ2-7
D gene: TRBD2
CDR3 DNA: TGTGCCAGCAGCTTAGCCGGGGGACTAGGAGTTTACGAGCAGTACTTC
CDR3 protein: CASSLAGGLGVYEQYF

clone size: once
V gene: TRBV12-3/TRBV12-4
J gene: TRBJ2-7
D gene: .
CDR3 DNA: TGTGCCAGCAGTTCAGGGTGGCGGCAGGGGGGAAACGAGCAGTACTTC
CDR3 protein: CASSSGWRQGGNEQYF

clone size: many
V gene: TRBV14
J gene: TRBJ1-2
D gene: .
CDR3 DNA: TGTGCCAGCAGGGTTTCAGGGGAGTACGGCTACACCTTC
CDR3 protein: CASRVSGEYGYTF

clone size: .
V gene: TRBV12-3/TRBV12-4
J gene: TRBJ1-2
D gene: TRBD1
CDR3 DNA: TGTGCCAGCAGTCCCTGGACAGGGGGCAACTATGGCTACACCTTC
CDR3 protein: CASSPWTGGNYGYTF

clone size: .
V gene: TRBV6-5
J gene: TRBJ2-5
D gene: TRBD2
CDR3 DNA: TGTGCCAGCAGGGACCTAGCGGGGGGTAGGAAGACCCAGTACTTC
CDR3 protein: CASRDLAGGRKTQYF